This T cell receptor (beta chain) was obtained from a study of blood T cell repertoires in COVID-19. Study at large: COVID-19 samples collected from the United States, Italy and Spain covered acute and convalescent phases.

CDR3 length: 14 residues. Trimming removed 5 bases from V and 3 bases from J, with 12 bases in between. Germline V gene sequence: CDR1 ENHRY, CDR2 SYGVKD. Original processing notes: Estimation of nucleated cell counts relied on the amplification of reference gene primers. Clones were sequenced by immunoSEQ multiplex PCR, and TCRdb holds only the in-frame ones, with some missing. Clonal size and the V and J genes are those of that table, whereas D and trimming came from the DNA. Of about 190,000 clones in the sample, almost 85% are singletons; the top ten hold less than 6.5%. The chain combines TRBV10-3 with TRBJ2-3, with a weak D call TRBD2 (5 bases). The sequence was collected from a woman aged 65 to 85 with active or convalescent COVID-19. The sequencing input was peripheral blood. CDR3: CAISKAEITDTQYF. The CDR3 DNA follows: TGTGCCATCAGTAAAGCGGAGATAACAGATACGCAGTATTTT.